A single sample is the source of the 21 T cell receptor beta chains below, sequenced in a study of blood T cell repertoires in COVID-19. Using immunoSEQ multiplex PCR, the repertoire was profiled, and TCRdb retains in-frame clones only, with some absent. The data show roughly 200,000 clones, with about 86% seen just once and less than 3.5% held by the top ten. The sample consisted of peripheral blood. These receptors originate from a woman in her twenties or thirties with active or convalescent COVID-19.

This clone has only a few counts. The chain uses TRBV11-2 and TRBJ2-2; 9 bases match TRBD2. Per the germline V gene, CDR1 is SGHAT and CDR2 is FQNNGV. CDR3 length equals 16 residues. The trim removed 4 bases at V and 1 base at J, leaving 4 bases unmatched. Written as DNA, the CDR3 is TGTGCCAGCAGCTCCGCGGGAGGGGTGAACACCGGGGAGCTGTTTTTT. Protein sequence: CASSSAGGVNTGELFF.

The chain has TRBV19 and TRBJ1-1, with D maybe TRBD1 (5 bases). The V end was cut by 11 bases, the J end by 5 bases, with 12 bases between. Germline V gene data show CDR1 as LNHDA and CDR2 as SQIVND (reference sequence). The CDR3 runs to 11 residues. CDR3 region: CAAAGGTEAFF. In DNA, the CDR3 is TGTGCCGCAGCGGGGGGAACTGAAGCTTTCTTT.

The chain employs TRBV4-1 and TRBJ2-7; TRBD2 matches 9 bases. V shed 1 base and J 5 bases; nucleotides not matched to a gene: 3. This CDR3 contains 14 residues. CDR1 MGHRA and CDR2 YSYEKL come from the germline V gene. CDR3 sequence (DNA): TGCGCCAGCAGCCAAGGGGGACTAGCTGACGAGCAGTACTTC. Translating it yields CASSQGGLADEQYF.

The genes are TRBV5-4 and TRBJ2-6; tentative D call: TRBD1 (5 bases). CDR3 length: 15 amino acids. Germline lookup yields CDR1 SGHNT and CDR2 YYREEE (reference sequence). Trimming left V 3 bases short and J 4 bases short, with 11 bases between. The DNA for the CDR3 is TGTGCCAGCAGCTCCAGGGTAGCAGGGGCCAACGTCCTGACTTTC. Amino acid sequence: CASSSRVAGANVLTF.

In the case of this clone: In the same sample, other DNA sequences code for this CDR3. The CDR3 region is CASSQETGREKLFF. The CDR3 coding sequence is TGCGCCAGCAGCCAAGAAACCGGGAGAGAAAAACTGTTTTTT. This sequence joins TRBV4-1 and TRBJ1-4; no clear D. V shed 0 bases and J shed 8 bases, with 10 bases lying between them. There are 14 residues in the CDR3. Germline CDR1 reads MGHRA; CDR2 reads YSYEKL.

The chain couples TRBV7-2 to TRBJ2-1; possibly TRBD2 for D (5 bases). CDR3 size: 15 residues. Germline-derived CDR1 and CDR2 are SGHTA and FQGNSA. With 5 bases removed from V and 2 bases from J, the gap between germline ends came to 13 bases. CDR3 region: CASSRQRGTYNEQFF. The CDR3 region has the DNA TGTGCCAGCAGCCGCCAGAGAGGGACCTACAATGAGCAGTTCTTC. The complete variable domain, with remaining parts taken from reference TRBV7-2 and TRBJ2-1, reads GAGVSQSPSNKVTEKGKDVELRCDPISGHTALYWYRQSLGQGLEFLIYFQGNSAPDKSGLPSDRFSAERTGGSVSTLTIQRTQQEDSAVYLCASSRQRGTYNEQFFGPGTRLTVL.

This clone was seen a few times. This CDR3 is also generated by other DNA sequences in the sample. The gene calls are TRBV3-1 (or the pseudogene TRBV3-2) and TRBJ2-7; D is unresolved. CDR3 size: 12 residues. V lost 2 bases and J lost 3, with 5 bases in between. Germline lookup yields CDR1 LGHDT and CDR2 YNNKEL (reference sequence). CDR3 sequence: CASSQTDYEQYF. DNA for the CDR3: TGTGCCAGCAGCCAAACAGACTACGAGCAGTACTTC.

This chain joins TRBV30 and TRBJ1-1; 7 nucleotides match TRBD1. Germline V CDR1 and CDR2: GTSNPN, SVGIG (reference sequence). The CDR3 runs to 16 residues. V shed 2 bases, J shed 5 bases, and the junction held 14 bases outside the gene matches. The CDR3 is CAWSSDLQGVRTEAFF. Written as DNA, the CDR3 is TGTGCCTGGAGTTCCGACCTCCAGGGGGTTAGGACTGAAGCTTTCTTT.

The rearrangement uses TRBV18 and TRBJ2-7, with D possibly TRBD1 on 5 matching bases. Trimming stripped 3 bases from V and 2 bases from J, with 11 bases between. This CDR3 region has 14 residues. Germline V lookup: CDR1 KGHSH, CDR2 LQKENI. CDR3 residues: CASSPPGQAYEQYF. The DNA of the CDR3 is TGTGCCAGCTCACCTCCAGGGCAGGCCTACGAGCAGTACTTC.

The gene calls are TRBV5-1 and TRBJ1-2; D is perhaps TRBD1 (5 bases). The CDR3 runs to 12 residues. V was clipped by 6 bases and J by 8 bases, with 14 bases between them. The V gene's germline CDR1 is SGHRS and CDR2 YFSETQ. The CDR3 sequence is CASIPGLWGYTF. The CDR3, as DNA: TGCGCCAGCATCCCGGGACTGTGGGGCTACACCTTC.

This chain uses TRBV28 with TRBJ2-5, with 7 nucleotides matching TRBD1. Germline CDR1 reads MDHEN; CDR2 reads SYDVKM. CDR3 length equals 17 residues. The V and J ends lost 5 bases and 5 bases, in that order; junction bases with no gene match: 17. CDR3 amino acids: CASSEEGASYELETQYF. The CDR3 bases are TGTGCCAGCAGTGAAGAGGGGGCTAGCTATGAGTTGGAGACCCAGTACTTC.

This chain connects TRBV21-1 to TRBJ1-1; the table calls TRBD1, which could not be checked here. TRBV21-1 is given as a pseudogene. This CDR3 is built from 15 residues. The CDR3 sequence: CASSQGQGLNTEAFF. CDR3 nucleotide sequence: TGTGCCAGCAGCCAAGGGCAGGGCTTGAACACTGAAGCTTTCTTT.

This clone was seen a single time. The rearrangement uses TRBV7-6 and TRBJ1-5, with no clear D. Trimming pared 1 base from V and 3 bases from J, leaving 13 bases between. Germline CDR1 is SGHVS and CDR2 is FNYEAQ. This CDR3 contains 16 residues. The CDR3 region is CASSLEGGMANQPQHF. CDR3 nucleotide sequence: TGTGCCAGCAGCTTAGAAGGAGGGATGGCCAATCAGCCCCAGCATTTT.

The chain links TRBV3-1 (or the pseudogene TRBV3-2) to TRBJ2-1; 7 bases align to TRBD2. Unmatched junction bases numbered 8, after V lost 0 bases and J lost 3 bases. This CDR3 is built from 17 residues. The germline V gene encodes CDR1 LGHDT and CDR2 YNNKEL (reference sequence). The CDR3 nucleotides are TGTGCCAGCAGCCAAGAGGAACCGGGACTAAACTACAATGAGCAGTTCTTC. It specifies CASSQEEPGLNYNEQFF.

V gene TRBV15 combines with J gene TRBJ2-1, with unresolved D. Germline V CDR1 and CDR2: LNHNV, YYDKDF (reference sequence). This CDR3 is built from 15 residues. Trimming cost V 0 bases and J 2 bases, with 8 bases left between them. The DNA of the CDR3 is TGTGCCACCAGCAGAGATACGCAGACCTACAATGAGCAGTTCTTC. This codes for CATSRDTQTYNEQFF.

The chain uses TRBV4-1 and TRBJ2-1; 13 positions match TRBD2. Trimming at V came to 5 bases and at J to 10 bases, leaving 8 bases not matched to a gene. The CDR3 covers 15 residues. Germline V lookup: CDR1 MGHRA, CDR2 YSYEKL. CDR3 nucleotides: TGCGCCAGCAGCGAGGGGACTAGCGGGATCAAAGAGCAGTTCTTC. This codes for CASSEGTSGIKEQFF.

The DNA of the CDR3 is TGTGCCAGCAGCCAAGCCGACAGGTACGGAAACACCATATATTTT. This translates into CASSQADRYGNTIYF. The chain couples TRBV4-2 to TRBJ1-3; weak D call: TRBD1 (6 bases). Trimming removed 1 base from V and 4 bases from J, with 11 bases in between. Germline-derived CDR1 and CDR2 are LGHNA and YNFKEQ. CDR3 length: 15 residues.

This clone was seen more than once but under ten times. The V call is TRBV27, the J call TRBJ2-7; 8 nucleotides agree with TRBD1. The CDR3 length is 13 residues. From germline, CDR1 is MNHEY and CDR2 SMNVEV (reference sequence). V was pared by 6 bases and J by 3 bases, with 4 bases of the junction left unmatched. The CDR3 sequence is CASRRQGYYEQYF. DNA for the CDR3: TGTGCCAGCAGGAGACAGGGGTACTACGAGCAGTACTTC.

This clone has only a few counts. The chain's CDR3 is CASSQTENTEAFF. The CDR3 nucleotides are TGTGCCAGCAGTCAGACAGAGAACACTGAAGCTTTCTTT. The chain uses TRBV2 and TRBJ1-1; D perhaps matches TRBD1 (5 bases). Germline V gene data show CDR1 as SNHLY and CDR2 as FYNNEI. V was clipped by 5 bases and J by 1 base, with 8 bases between them. The CDR3 extends over 13 amino acids.

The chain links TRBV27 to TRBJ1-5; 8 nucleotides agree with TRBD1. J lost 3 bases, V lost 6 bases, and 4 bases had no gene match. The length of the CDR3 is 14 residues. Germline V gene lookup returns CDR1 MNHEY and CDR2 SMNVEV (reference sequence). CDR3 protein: CASRAGQVNQPQHF. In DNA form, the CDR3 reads TGTGCCAGCAGGGCGGGACAGGTCAATCAGCCCCAGCATTTT.

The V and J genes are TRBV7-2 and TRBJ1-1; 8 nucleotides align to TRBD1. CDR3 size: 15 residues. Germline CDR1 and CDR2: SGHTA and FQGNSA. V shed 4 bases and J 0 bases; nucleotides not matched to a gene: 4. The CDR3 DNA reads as TGTGCCAGCAGCTCCCAGACAGGGGTGAACACTGAAGCTTTCTTT. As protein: CASSSQTGVNTEAFF.